Below, 17 T cell receptor beta chains from the same sample are listed, as sequenced in a study of shared clonotypes between healthy human individuals. Clones were sequenced by immunoSEQ multiplex PCR, and TCRdb holds only the in-frame ones, with some missing. The profile covers millions of clones, with approximately 90% appearing a single time and roughly 0.13% taken by the ten largest. The material sequenced was naive CD4+ T cells sorted from blood. Specified subset: CD45RA+ positively selected. The receptor source for this set is a young man in good health.

The CDR3 sequence: CASSYSSGGNHEQYF. Here the CDR3 DNA reads TGTGCCAGCAGTTACTCTTCCGGGGGAAATCATGAGCAGTACTTC. V usage is TRBV6-5 and J usage is TRBJ2-7; D is possibly TRBD2 (6 bases). Trimming stripped 0 bases from V and 7 bases from J, with 16 bases between. The CDR3 loop spans 15 amino acids. Looked up from germline, CDR1 is MNHEY and CDR2 is SVGAGI.

The chain joins TRBV5-4 to TRBJ1-4; 8 bases align to TRBD1. Germline lookup yields CDR1 SGHNT and CDR2 YYREEE (reference sequence). Unmatched junction bases numbered 6, after V lost 3 bases and J lost 8 bases. The CDR3 spans 14 residues. As DNA, the CDR3 is TGTGCCAGCAGCTGGTACGGGACAGGCGAAAAACTGTTTTTT. This translates into CASSWYGTGEKLFF.

V usage is TRBV10-3 and J usage is TRBJ1-6; D may be TRBD1 (6 bases). Deletions cut 5 bases from V and 1 base from J, with 12 bases between. CDR1 and CDR2 from the germline V gene are ENHRY and SYGVKD. This CDR3 region has 16 residues. The CDR3 region is CAISNRDLSYNSPLHF. For the CDR3, the DNA is TGTGCCATCAGTAACAGGGACCTATCCTATAATTCACCCCTCCACTTT.

The rearrangement uses TRBV2 and TRBJ2-3, with a weak D call TRBD1 (5 bases). CDR1 SNHLY and CDR2 FYNNEI come from the germline V gene. This CDR3 contains 17 residues. Trimming left V 8 bases short and J 2 bases short, with 23 bases between. For the CDR3, the DNA is TGTGCCAGCCAGCCCCCTTTCGGGCGACAGTTCACAGATACGCAGTATTTT. Protein sequence: CASQPPFGRQFTDTQYF.

The chain recombines TRBV4-1 with TRBJ2-3; 10 bases agree with TRBD2. Germline CDR1 is MGHRA and CDR2 is YSYEKL. The V and J ends lost 4 bases and 8 bases, in that order; junction bases with no gene match: 15. This CDR3 has 17 residues. The CDR3 region has the DNA TGCGCCAGCAGCCCCCCGTTGATTAGCGGGGGGTTAAGTACGCAGTATTTT. Its protein is CASSPPLISGGLSTQYF.

This clone was recorded a few times. This chain links TRBV27 with TRBJ1-6; 7 positions match TRBD1. This CDR3 comprises 15 residues. After removal of 4 bases from V and 5 bases from J, the junction contained 5 bases not matched to a gene. Per the germline V gene, CDR1 is MNHEY and CDR2 is SMNVEV (reference sequence). The CDR3 DNA reads TGTGCCAGCAGTTATGATGACAGGGATAATTCACCCCTCCACTTT. Its protein is CASSYDDRDNSPLHF.

V usage is TRBV2 and J usage is TRBJ2-2; 9 bases fit TRBD2. The germline V gene has CDR1 SNHLY and CDR2 FYNNEI. J lost 0 bases, V lost 6 bases, and 2 bases had no gene match. The CDR3 spans 15 residues. DNA of the CDR3: TGTGCCAGCAGAGCTAGCGGGACGAACACCGGGGAGCTGTTTTTT. Protein product: CASRASGTNTGELFF.

In DNA form, the CDR3 reads TGCAGCGCCAGCGGGGCTGTAGAGCAGTTCTTC. Protein sequence: CSASGAVEQFF. This chain joins TRBV20-1 and TRBJ2-1; 7 nucleotides align to TRBD2. Germline-derived CDR1 and CDR2 are DFQATT and SNEGSKA (reference sequence). This CDR3 has 11 amino acids.

The rearrangement uses TRBV7-2 and TRBJ1-2; D not resolved. This CDR3 is built from 13 residues. From germline, CDR1 is SGHTA and CDR2 FQGNSA. The germline V and J ends were trimmed by 4 bases and 2 bases, with 8 bases remaining between them. The CDR3 coding sequence is TGTGCCAGCAGCTCGGACGGGAACTATGGCTACACCTTC. As protein: CASSSDGNYGYTF.

The chain is built from TRBV28 and TRBJ2-7; D is undetermined. The V gene lost 8 bases and the J gene lost 2 bases, with 7 bases spanning the gap. Germline CDR1 and CDR2: MDHEN and SYDVKM. This CDR3 has 11 amino acids. CDR3 in amino acids: CASAETYEQYF. The CDR3 DNA reads TGTGCCAGCGCGGAGACCTACGAGCAGTACTTC.

This rearrangement joins TRBV6-6 to TRBJ1-5, with TRBD1 as a possible D gene (6 bases). CDR3 length: 15 amino acids. Trimming took 8 bases from V and 2 from J, leaving 16 bases between them. Germline assignment: CDR1 MNHNY and CDR2 SVGAGI (reference sequence). The CDR3 bases are TGTGCCAGCGCCACGGCGGGGGCCGGCAATCAGCCCCAGCATTTT. Protein sequence: CASATAGAGNQPQHF.

Details on this clone: Within the sample, other DNA sequences also encode this same CDR3. V and J are TRBV19 and TRBJ2-5; D not resolved. CDR1 and CDR2 from the germline V gene are LNHDA and SQIVND (reference sequence). Trimming left V 1 base short and J 0 bases short, with 6 bases between. This CDR3 region has 14 residues. The CDR3 loop reads CASSIAGNQETQYF. CDR3 DNA sequence: TGTGCCAGTAGTATAGCCGGCAACCAAGAGACCCAGTACTTC.

This clone has only one observation. The V and J genes are TRBV30 and TRBJ2-2; D not certain. Germline-derived CDR1 and CDR2 are GTSNPN and SVGIG (reference sequence). The V gene lost 0 bases and the J gene lost 3 bases, with 14 bases spanning the gap. This CDR3 has 16 residues. CDR3 sequence (DNA): TGTGCCTGGAGTGTAAATTGGCAGGTCTACACCGGGGAGCTGTTTTTT. Protein: CAWSVNWQVYTGELFF.

The rearrangement links TRBV4-1 to TRBJ1-5; tentatively, D is TRBD1 (5 bases). V gave up 0 bases and J gave up 2 bases, with 11 bases separating them. Germline V gene sequence: CDR1 MGHRA, CDR2 YSYEKL. This CDR3 has 16 amino acids. CDR3 bases: TGCGCCAGCAGCCAAGATGCAGGGATCGGCAATCAGCCCCAGCATTTT. Its translation is CASSQDAGIGNQPQHF.

The chain is built from TRBV18 and TRBJ2-7; no definite D call. The length of the CDR3 is 13 residues. Trimming cost V 3 bases and J 3 bases, with 9 bases left between them. CDR1 and CDR2 (germline): KGHSH, LQKENI. CDR3 bases: TGTGCCAGCTCACCGGAACAGTACTACGAGCAGTACTTC. Its translation: CASSPEQYYEQYF.

V is TRBV6-1 and J is TRBJ1-2; D might be TRBD1 (5 bases). This CDR3 has 14 residues. Between the trimmed V and J ends, which lost 6 bases and 8 bases, there was a span of 19 bases. CDR1 and CDR2 from the germline V gene are MNHNS and SASEGT. CDR3 in DNA: TGTGCCAGCAGGCACCAAACAGGTATCCTCGGCTACACCTTC. This gives the protein CASRHQTGILGYTF.

The chain employs TRBV28 and TRBJ2-7, with D possibly TRBD2 on 5 matching bases. This CDR3 region has 12 residues. Trimming removed 7 bases at V and 5 bases at J, with 12 bases between. Germline CDR1 and CDR2: MDHEN and SYDVKM. The CDR3 sequence is CASTTGVDEQYF. CDR3 nucleotide sequence: TGTGCCAGCACTACCGGGGTAGACGAGCAGTACTTC.